The clone carrying this T cell receptor (beta chain) has only one observation. The sample comes from a study of blood T cell repertoires in COVID-19. About the research overall: In each case, the material was cDNA or gDNA derived from T cells, B-cell-depleted T cells, or PBMCs.

Per the authors' pipeline: Cell counts per sample came from amplifying reference gene primers. Assay used: immunoSEQ multiplex PCR; TCRdb lists only in-frame clones, some missing. Clone size and V and J calls were adopted from that table, with D and trimming inferred from the DNA. Of some 120,000 clones listed, approximately 82% are singletons. This sequence originates from a young man with acute or convalescent COVID-19. Sequenced input: peripheral blood.

CDR3 nucleotides: TGTGCCAGCAGTCTGGGCGGGAGGCAGTTCTTC. It yields the protein CASSLGGRQFF. The chain recombines TRBV12-3 or TRBV12-4 with TRBJ2-1, with 7 nucleotides matching TRBD2. V dropped 5 bases and J dropped 12; count of bases not matched to a gene: 4. CDR3 length equals 11 residues.